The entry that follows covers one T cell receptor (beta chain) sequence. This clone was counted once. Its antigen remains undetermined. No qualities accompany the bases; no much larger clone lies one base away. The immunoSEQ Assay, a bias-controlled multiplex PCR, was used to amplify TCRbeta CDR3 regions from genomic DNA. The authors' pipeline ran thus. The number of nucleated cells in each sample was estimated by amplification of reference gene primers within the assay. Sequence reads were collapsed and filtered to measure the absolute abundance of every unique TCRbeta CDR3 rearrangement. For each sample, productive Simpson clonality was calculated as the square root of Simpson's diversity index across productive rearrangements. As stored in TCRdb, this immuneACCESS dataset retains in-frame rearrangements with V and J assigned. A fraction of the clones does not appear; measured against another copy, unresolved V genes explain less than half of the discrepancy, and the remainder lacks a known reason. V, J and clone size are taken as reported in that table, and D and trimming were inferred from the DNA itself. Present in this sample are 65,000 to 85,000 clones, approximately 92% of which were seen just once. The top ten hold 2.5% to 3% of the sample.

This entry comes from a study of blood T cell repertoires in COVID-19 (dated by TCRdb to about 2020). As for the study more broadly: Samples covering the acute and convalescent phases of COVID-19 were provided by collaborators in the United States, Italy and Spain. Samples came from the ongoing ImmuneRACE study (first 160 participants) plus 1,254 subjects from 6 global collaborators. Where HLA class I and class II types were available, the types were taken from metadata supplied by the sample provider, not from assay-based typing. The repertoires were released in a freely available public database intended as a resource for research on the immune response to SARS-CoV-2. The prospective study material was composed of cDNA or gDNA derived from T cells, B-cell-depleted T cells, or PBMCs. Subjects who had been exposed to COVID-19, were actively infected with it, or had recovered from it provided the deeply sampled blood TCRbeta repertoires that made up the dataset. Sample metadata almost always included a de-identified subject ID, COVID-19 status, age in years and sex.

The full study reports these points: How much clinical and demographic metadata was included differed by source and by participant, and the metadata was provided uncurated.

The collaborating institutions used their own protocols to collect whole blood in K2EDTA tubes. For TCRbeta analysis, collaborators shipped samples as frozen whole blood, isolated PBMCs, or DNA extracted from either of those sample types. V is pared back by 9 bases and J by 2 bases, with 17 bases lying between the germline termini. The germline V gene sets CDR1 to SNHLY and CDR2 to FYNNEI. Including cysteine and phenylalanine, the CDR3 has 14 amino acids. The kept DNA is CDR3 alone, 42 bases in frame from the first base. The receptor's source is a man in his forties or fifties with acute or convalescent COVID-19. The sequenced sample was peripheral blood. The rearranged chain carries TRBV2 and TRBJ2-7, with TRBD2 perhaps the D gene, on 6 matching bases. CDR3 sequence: CASSLSGTPYEQYF. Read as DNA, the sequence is TGTGCCAGTTCTCTTTCTGGGACTCCCTACGAGCAGTACTTC.